The 12 T cell receptor beta chains below all came from one sample that was sequenced in a study of shared clonotypes between healthy human individuals. Cells designated naive CD8 were CD45RO-negative and were positively selected for CCR7, with terminally differentiated effector memory CD45RA+ cells excluded. Method: immunoSEQ multiplex PCR; TCRdb's copy keeps in-frame clones and lacks some. Of about 1,800,000 clones in the sample, around 96% were seen once. The sequencing sample was made of naive CD8+ T cells sorted from blood. These receptors originate from a man aged 18 to 30 in good health.

V and J are TRBV29-1 and TRBJ1-2; D remains unclear. CDR1 and CDR2 from the germline V gene are SQVTM and ANQGSEA. Trimming took off 3 bases at V and 0 bases at J, with 11 bases between the two ends. The CDR3 is made up of 14 amino acids. The CDR3 reads CSVEGFQANYGYTF. CDR3 sequence (DNA): TGCAGCGTTGAGGGGTTTCAGGCTAACTATGGCTACACCTTC.

The gene calls are TRBV6-5 and TRBJ2-3; 10 bases map to TRBD2. The ends lost 6 bases at V and 3 bases at J; junction bases unmatched: 6. CDR1 MNHEY and CDR2 SVGAGI come from the germline V gene. This CDR3 is 15 amino acids long. The CDR3 spells CASSRSGGATDTQYF. CDR3 nucleotide sequence: TGTGCCAGCAGCCGAAGCGGGGGGGCAACAGATACGCAGTATTTT.

J is TRBJ1-2 and V is TRBV29-1; 8 bases align to TRBD1. J was trimmed by 8 bases and V by 0 bases; bases with no gene match: 11. This CDR3 comprises 15 residues. From germline, CDR1 is SQVTM and CDR2 ANQGSEA. The CDR3 sequence is CSVEDFSFGTGGYTF. The DNA of the CDR3 is TGCAGCGTTGAAGATTTCTCGTTCGGGACAGGCGGCTACACCTTC.

The chain carries TRBV7-2 and TRBJ2-3; the match to TRBD2 covers 8 bases. CDR3 length equals 17 residues. V lost 2 bases, J lost 3 bases, and 10 bases stayed unmatched. Germline V gene lookup returns CDR1 SGHTA and CDR2 FQGNSA. In DNA, the CDR3 is TGTGCCAGCAGCTTATCGATAGGACTAGCAGTTACAGATACGCAGTATTTT. Translated, it gives CASSLSIGLAVTDTQYF.

The chain employs TRBV7-9 and TRBJ1-4; unclear D gene. This CDR3 is built from 14 residues. V lost 6 bases to trimming and J lost 3 bases, with 11 bases between them. Germline V gene sequence: CDR1 SEHNR, CDR2 FQNEAQ (reference sequence). The CDR3 sequence is CASSRRAANEKLFF. CDR3 bases: TGTGCCAGCAGTCGGAGAGCGGCTAATGAAAAACTGTTTTTT.

The chain has TRBV5-1 and TRBJ2-1; D gene unclear. The germline V gene encodes CDR1 SGHRS and CDR2 YFSETQ. CDR3 length: 11 residues. Trimming stripped 2 bases from V and 7 bases from J, with 4 bases between. CDR3 nucleotide sequence: TGCGCCAGCAGCTTAAATAATGAGCAGTTCTTC. Protein product: CASSLNNEQFF.

The V call is TRBV13, the J call TRBJ2-4; 10 nucleotides align to TRBD2. The germline gives CDR1 PRHDT, CDR2 FYEKMQ (reference sequence). This CDR3 has 17 residues. Germline trimming cut 4 bases from V and 2 bases from J; bases unmatched to any gene: 8. Written as DNA, the CDR3 is TGTGCCAGCAGCTCCCTAGCGGGAGAATACACCAAAAACATTCAGTACTTC. Protein sequence: CASSSLAGEYTKNIQYF.

The genes are TRBV4-1 and TRBJ2-1; TRBD2 matches 9 bases. CDR3 length: 17 amino acids. The trim removed 0 bases at V and 7 bases at J, leaving 10 bases unmatched. The germline V gene has CDR1 MGHRA and CDR2 YSYEKL. The CDR3 nucleotides are TGCGCCAGCAGCCAAGACCCCGGGACTAGCCTTAGGAATGAGCAGTTCTTC. Protein product: CASSQDPGTSLRNEQFF.

The J gene is TRBJ2-7, the V gene TRBV27; 7 bases agree with TRBD2. Germline V gene lookup returns CDR1 MNHEY and CDR2 SMNVEV (reference sequence). The CDR3 is 16 residues long. The junction had 15 bases not matched to a gene; V was cut back by 5 bases and J by 5 bases. CDR3 in amino acids: CASSASWGEGYHEQYF. For the CDR3, the DNA is TGTGCCAGCAGTGCCTCCTGGGGGGAGGGGTATCACGAGCAGTACTTC.

Notes on this clone: This specimen includes other DNA sequences encoding the same CDR3. The rearrangement joins TRBV11-2 to TRBJ2-7; D is undetermined. The CDR3 consists of 12 residues. Trimming left V 2 bases short and J 3 bases short, with 5 bases between. The germline gives CDR1 SGHAT, CDR2 FQNNGV. The CDR3 spells CASSLSGYEQYF. DNA of the CDR3: TGTGCCAGCAGCTTATCCGGCTACGAGCAGTACTTC.

The V gene is TRBV5-1, the J gene TRBJ2-1; D might be TRBD2 (6 bases). The germline gives CDR1 SGHRS, CDR2 YFSETQ. This CDR3 region has 12 residues. Trimming pared 5 bases from V and 9 bases from J, leaving 12 bases between. CDR3 sequence reads: CASSYLGGEQFF. As DNA, the CDR3 is TGCGCCAGCAGTTATTTGGGGGGTGAGCAGTTCTTC. Full variable domain (rest looked up from reference TRBV5-1 and TRBJ2-1): KAGVTQTPRYLIKTRGQQVTLSCSPISGHRSVSWYQQTPGQGLQFLFEYFSETQRNKGNFPGRFSGRQFSNSRSEMNVSTLELGDSALYLCASSYLGGEQFFGPGTRLTVL.

The rearrangement uses TRBV9 and TRBJ2-3; D gene ambiguous. This CDR3 has 14 amino acids. CDR1 SGDLS and CDR2 YYNGEE come from the germline V gene. V was pared by 0 bases and J by 7 bases, with 12 bases between. The CDR3 reads CASSVALESYTQYF. CDR3 bases: TGTGCCAGCAGCGTAGCCCTTGAATCCTATACGCAGTATTTT.